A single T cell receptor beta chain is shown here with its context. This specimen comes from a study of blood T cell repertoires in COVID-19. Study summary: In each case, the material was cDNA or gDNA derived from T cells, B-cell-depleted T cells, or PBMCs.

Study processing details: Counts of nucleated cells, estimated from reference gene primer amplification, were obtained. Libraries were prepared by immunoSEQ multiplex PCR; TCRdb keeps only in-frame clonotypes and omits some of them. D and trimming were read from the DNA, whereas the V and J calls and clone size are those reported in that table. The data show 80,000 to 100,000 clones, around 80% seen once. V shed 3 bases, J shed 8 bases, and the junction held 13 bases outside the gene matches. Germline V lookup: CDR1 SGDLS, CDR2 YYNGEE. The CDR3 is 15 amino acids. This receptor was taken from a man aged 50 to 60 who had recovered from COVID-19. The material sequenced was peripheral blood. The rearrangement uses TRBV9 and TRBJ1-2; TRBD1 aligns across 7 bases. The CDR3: CASSAHLDRAGGYTF. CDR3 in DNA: TGTGCCAGCAGCGCACACCTCGACAGGGCCGGGGGCTACACCTTC.